Listed below are T cell receptor beta chains from one sample, sequenced in a study of regulatory T cells in long-lasting Graves disease. TCRdb processed the multiplex PCR reads anew with MiXCR; each CDR3 protein has one entry. This table has 500,000 to 800,000 distinct CDR3 sequences, around 30% appearing once. Sequencing was performed on peripheral blood mononuclear cells (PBMCs), taken when the disease was refractory, from a patient treated with antithyroid drugs. The receptors shown here come from a female donor with Graves disease. Each CDR3 is given with its conserved first and last residue. The D gene is left open where the match is weak. Size values are once, few and many counts, or a class for expanded clones, and some rows have none.

abundance	v_gene	d_gene	j_gene	CDR3aa	CDR3nt
many	TRBV12-3/TRBV12-4	.	TRBJ1-2	CASTTGTYGYTF	TGTGCCAGCACCACAGGGACTTATGGCTACACCTTC
.	TRBV12-3/TRBV12-4	.	TRBJ1-5	CASGQGTGQPQHF	TGTGCCAGCGGCCAGGGGACTGGGCAGCCCCAGCATTTT
many	TRBV28	TRBD1	TRBJ1-1	CASSLPDRGDTEAFF	TGTGCCAGCAGTTTACCGGACAGGGGGGACACTGAAGCTTTCTTT
few	TRBV2	.	TRBJ2-5	CASSPSSWRQETQYF	TGTGCCAGCAGCCCTTCGTCTTGGCGGCAAGAGACCCAGTACTTC
many	TRBV20-1	.	TRBJ1-6	CSARESAADNSPLHF	TGCAGTGCTAGAGAGTCAGCTGCAGATAATTCACCCCTCCACTTT
.	TRBV5-1	.	TRBJ1-3	CASSLPLPGNTIYF	TGCGCCAGCAGCTTACCCCTCCCTGGAAACACCATATATTTT
few	TRBV5-1	TRBD1	TRBJ1-1	CASSGGTGRGEAFF	TGCGCCAGCAGCGGGGGGACAGGGAGAGGTGAAGCTTTCTTT
few	TRBV10-3	TRBD2	TRBJ2-7	CAISESGGSGSYEQYF	TGTGCCATCAGTGAGTCCGGCGGGAGTGGATCCTACGAGCAGTACTTC
few	TRBV18	TRBD1	TRBJ1-5	CASSTDRVPNQPQHF	TGTGCCAGCTCAACTGACAGGGTACCAAATCAGCCCCAGCATTTT
few	TRBV6-2/TRBV6-3	.	TRBJ2-5	CASSESTEEETQYF	TGTGCCAGCAGTGAATCGACAGAAGAAGAGACCCAGTACTTC
.	TRBV6-1	.	TRBJ1-2	CASRVSGVRSGYTF	TGTGCCAGCAGAGTCTCAGGAGTTCGTAGTGGCTACACCTTC
.	TRBV7-3	.	TRBJ1-1	CASSLEGGQDTEAFF	TGTGCCAGCAGCTTAGAAGGAGGGCAGGACACTGAAGCTTTCTTT
.	TRBV5-1	TRBD1	TRBJ2-7	CASSRGGTGGSYEQYF	TGCGCCAGCAGCAGAGGAGGGACAGGGGGCTCCTACGAGCAGTACTTC
.	TRBV11-2	.	TRBJ2-7	CASSQDAPSTSYEQYF	TGTGCCAGCAGCCAAGATGCGCCCAGTACCTCCTACGAGCAGTACTTC
.	TRBV6-1	.	TRBJ1-5	CASSEGQGINQPQHF	TGTGCCAGCAGTGAAGGGCAGGGTATAAATCAGCCCCAGCATTTT
.	TRBV5-6	.	TRBJ2-4	CASSLTAWAGAKNIQYF	TGTGCCAGCAGTCTGACCGCCTGGGCGGGAGCCAAAAACATTCAGTACTTC
few	TRBV7-9	.	TRBJ1-1	CASSLEGHMNTEAFF	TGTGCCAGCAGCTTAGAAGGACACATGAACACTGAAGCTTTCTTT
.	TRBV9	TRBD1	TRBJ1-1	CASSGAGGTEAFF	TGTGCCAGCAGCGGTGCAGGGGGAACTGAAGCTTTCTTT
.	TRBV20-1	.	TRBJ1-2	CSAGVSRGYTF	TGCAGTGCTGGTGTAAGCCGTGGCTACACCTTC
.	TRBV7-9	.	TRBJ1-1	CASSKGVVVRRDLNTEAFF	TGTGCCAGCAGCAAAGGGGTCGTCGTTCGCCGGGACCTGAACACTGAAGCTTTCTTT
.	TRBV29-1	.	TRBJ1-1	CSVDTVRDTEAFF	TGCAGCGTTGACACAGTGAGGGACACTGAAGCTTTCTTT
few	TRBV11-2	.	TRBJ2-7	CASRGLSDEQYF	TGTGCCAGCAGGGGACTTAGCGACGAGCAGTACTTC
many	TRBV7-8	.	TRBJ1-1	CASSLVHRPTEAFF	TGTGCCAGCAGCTTAGTCCACAGGCCCACTGAAGCTTTCTTT
few	TRBV9	TRBD1	TRBJ2-5	CASSDGTGEETQYF	TGTGCCAGCAGCGACGGGACAGGTGAAGAGACCCAGTACTTC
few	TRBV5-1	TRBD1	TRBJ1-2	CASSTTGGVNGYTF	TGCGCCAGCAGCACTACAGGGGGCGTGAATGGCTACACCTTC
.	TRBV6-2/TRBV6-3	.	TRBJ2-3	CASSEAWGSADTQYF	TGTGCCAGCAGTGAAGCTTGGGGGAGCGCAGATACGCAGTATTTT
many	TRBV7-6	.	TRBJ1-2	CASSLAGGKNGYTF	TGTGCCAGCAGCTTAGCTGGGGGCAAGAATGGCTACACCTTC
.	TRBV19	.	TRBJ1-2	CASTPAADNYGYTF	TGTGCCAGTACCCCGGCGGCTGATAACTATGGCTACACCTTC
.	TRBV20-1	TRBD1	TRBJ2-5	CSATLDRVETQYF	TGCAGTGCTACCCTCGACAGGGTAGAGACCCAGTACTTC
.	TRBV5-1	TRBD1	TRBJ1-1	CASSSSGGIITEAFF	TGCGCCAGCAGCTCATCAGGGGGTATAATTACTGAAGCTTTCTTT
.	TRBV7-9	.	TRBJ1-1	CASSLVAGTPYTEAFF	TGTGCCAGCAGCTTAGTAGCCGGGACCCCTTACACTGAAGCTTTCTTT
few	TRBV5-1	.	TRBJ2-7	CASKAWEKTYEQYF	TGCGCCTCTAAAGCCTGGGAGAAAACCTACGAGCAGTACTTC
.	TRBV6-1	.	TRBJ1-1	CASTNGGLNTEAFF	TGTGCCAGCACCAACGGGGGCTTGAACACTGAAGCTTTCTTT
few	TRBV29-1	TRBD1	TRBJ1-2	CSVAGQGADGYTF	TGCAGCGTTGCGGGACAGGGGGCTGACGGCTACACCTTC
few	TRBV28	.	TRBJ1-2	CASSSESGSNYGYTF	TGTGCCAGCAGTTCAGAATCAGGTTCAAACTATGGCTACACCTTC
few	TRBV10-3	TRBD2	TRBJ2-7	CAISELAGDHEQYF	TGTGCCATCAGTGAGTTAGCGGGAGATCACGAGCAGTACTTC
.	TRBV25-1	.	TRBJ1-2	CATPRQSSNYGYTF	TGTGCCACCCCACGACAGAGTTCTAACTATGGCTACACCTTC
.	TRBV20-1	TRBD1	TRBJ1-3	CSVVNRGSGNTIYF	TGCAGTGTCGTGAACAGGGGATCTGGAAACACCATATATTTT
.	TRBV28	TRBD1	TRBJ2-6	CASRQGVGSGANVLTF	TGTGCCAGCAGACAGGGGGTCGGGTCTGGGGCCAACGTCCTGACTTTC
.	TRBV11-2	.	TRBJ1-1	CASNLNMGTEAFF	TGTGCCAGCAACCTAAACATGGGCACTGAAGCTTTCTTT
few	TRBV24-1	.	TRBJ2-2	CATSEKWGELFF	TGTGCCACCAGTGAGAAGTGGGGGGAGCTGTTTTTT
many	TRBV5-1	TRBD1	TRBJ1-1	CASSFDRVNTEAFF	TGTGCCAGCAGTTTCGACAGGGTGAACACTGAAGCTTTCTTT
few	TRBV19	TRBD1	TRBJ2-4	CASIGGWGADKNIQYF	TGTGCCAGTATAGGGGGCTGGGGTGCCGACAAAAACATTCAGTACTTC